The 21 T cell receptor beta chains listed next were all sequenced from one sample in a study of post-analysis software for immune sequencing data. General study points: The five TRBV segments detected at higher frequency in patients than in controls included TRBV5-6, TRBV5-1 and TRBV20-1.

Each TCR beta cDNA library carried unique molecular identifiers. Via MiXCR, TCRdb re-called the PCR reads, giving one row per CDR3 protein. The sample lists some 500,000 distinct CDR3 sequences, around 40% occurring once. These receptors' antigens are unknown. The sequenced material came from blood. These receptors were taken from a girl between 5 and 17 years old with multiple sclerosis.

Only a few counts were recorded for this clonotype. The chain recombines TRBV4-1 with TRBJ1-2, with 8 bases that match TRBD1. The CDR3 sequence is 19 residues long. CDR1 MGHRA and CDR2 YSYEKL come from the germline V gene. After removal of 1 base from V and 2 bases from J, the junction contained 15 bases not matched to a gene. The CDR3 spells CASSQVVRDRSSPNYGYTF. The DNA of the CDR3 is TGCGCCAGCAGCCAAGTGGTTAGGGACAGGAGTTCTCCCAACTATGGCTACACCTTC.

This rearrangement joins TRBV6-2 or TRBV6-3 to TRBJ2-1; possible D gene TRBD2, 6 bases. The germline V gene encodes CDR1 MNHEY and CDR2 SVGEGT. This CDR3 spans 16 amino acids. Trimming removed 5 bases at V and 7 bases at J, with 21 bases between. CDR3 protein: CASSGRDSRGENEQFF. The CDR3 nucleotides are TGTGCCAGCAGTGGCCGGGACTCCCGTGGTGAGAATGAGCAGTTCTTC.

The chain links TRBV5-1 to TRBJ1-2; D is unclear. The germline V gene encodes CDR1 SGHRS and CDR2 YFSETQ. The CDR3 runs to 16 residues. Trimming left V 0 bases short and J 2 bases short, with 14 bases between. CDR3 loop: CASSLAGRSRNYGYTF. The CDR3 nucleotides read TGCGCCAGCAGCTTGGCCGGTCGATCGAGGAACTATGGCTACACCTTC.

The V gene is TRBV11-1, the J gene TRBJ2-1, with 9 positions matching TRBD2. Germline CDR1 SGHAT, CDR2 FQDESV (reference sequence). The CDR3 covers 15 residues. With V trimmed by 5 bases and J by 3 bases, 5 bases remained unmatched. CDR3 sequence (DNA): TGTGCCAGCAGCCGGGTAGCGGGGGTCTACAATGAGCAGTTCTTC. Protein: CASSRVAGVYNEQFF.

Remarks on this clonotype: At one end the junction does not follow the germline gene, possibly because of a read error. The rearrangement links TRBV20-1 to TRBJ2-1; D possibly corresponds to TRBD2 (5 bases). The CDR3 length is 15 residues. CDR1 and CDR2 from the germline V gene are DFQATT and SNEGSKA (reference sequence). Written as DNA, the CDR3 is TGTAGTGCCCCCGGTAACGGGGTCTCCTACAATGAGCAGTTCTTC. Its protein is CSAPGNGVSYNEQFF.

The chain joins TRBV2 to TRBJ1-2, with 7 bases identical to TRBD1. J was trimmed by 2 bases and V by 10 bases; bases with no gene match: 10. The germline V gene encodes CDR1 SNHLY and CDR2 FYNNEI. This CDR3 is built from 14 residues. The CDR3 region is CATYRTGLNYGYTF. The CDR3 DNA follows: TGTGCCACATACCGGACAGGACTAAACTATGGCTACACCTTC.

This clonotype was counted between two and nine times. The rearrangement uses TRBV2 and TRBJ2-3; TRBD1 agrees at 11 bases. CDR1 SNHLY and CDR2 FYNNEI come from the germline V gene. This CDR3 region has 14 residues. With V trimmed by 6 bases and J by 3 bases, 2 bases remained unmatched. CDR3 amino acids: CASRDRGLTDTQYF. CDR3 nucleotides: TGTGCCAGCAGGGACAGGGGGCTAACAGATACGCAGTATTTT.

This clonotype was observed a few times. J is TRBJ1-2 and V is TRBV6-5, with D possibly matching TRBD1 (5 bases). The CDR3 is made up of 13 amino acids. V was trimmed by 2 bases and J by 1 base, leaving 5 bases between them. From germline, CDR1 is MNHEY and CDR2 SVGAGI. The CDR3 sequence is CASSYDSNYGYTF. The CDR3 DNA sequence: TGTGCCAGCAGTTACGACAGTAACTATGGCTACACCTTC.

CDR3 protein: CSARRRQIRDTEAFF. DNA for the CDR3: TGCAGTGCTAGACGCCGACAGATCCGGGACACTGAAGCTTTCTTT. The chain has TRBV20-1 and TRBJ1-1; a possible D gene is TRBD1 (5 bases). The CDR3 is made up of 15 amino acids. V gave up 2 bases and J gave up 3 bases, with 16 bases separating them. Germline loops: CDR1 DFQATT, CDR2 SNEGSKA (reference sequence).

The rearrangement links TRBV15 to TRBJ1-2; D possibly corresponds to TRBD1 (6 bases). The CDR3 is 15 amino acids. The germline CDR1 and CDR2 sequences are LNHNV and YYDKDF (reference sequence). Trimming pared 0 bases from V and 6 bases from J, leaving 14 bases between. The DNA of the CDR3 is TGTGCCACCAGCAGAGATCACAGGGAAAAGGATGGCTACACCTTC. This sequence encodes CATSRDHREKDGYTF.

This clonotype showed up just a few times. The rearrangement joins TRBV28 to TRBJ2-5; TRBD1 is a possible D gene (5 bases). This CDR3 has 16 residues. Germline V gives CDR1 MDHEN, CDR2 SYDVKM. The V gene lost 1 base and the J gene lost 1 base, with 13 bases spanning the gap. CDR3 nucleotide sequence: TGTGCCAGCAGTTTATTAGGAATGGGGCCCCAAGAGACCCAGTACTTC. Translating gives CASSLLGMGPQETQYF.

This clonotype was observed a handful of times. The V and J genes are TRBV27 and TRBJ1-5; unclear D gene. CDR1 is MNHEY, CDR2 SMNVEV, per germline (reference sequence). This CDR3 region has 15 residues. V was trimmed by 0 bases and J by 1 base, leaving 7 bases between them. DNA for the CDR3: TGTGCCAGCAGTTTATCGAGAGGGAGCAATCAGCCCCAGCATTTT. Its protein is CASSLSRGSNQPQHF.

The chain carries TRBV10-3 and TRBJ2-1, with 9 bases lining up with TRBD1. J lost 7 bases, V lost 10 bases, and 8 bases had no gene match. Germline CDR1 and CDR2: ENHRY and SYGVKD. The CDR3 is 13 residues long. CDR3 loop: CANSGQGLNEQFF. The DNA of the CDR3 is TGTGCCAATTCGGGACAGGGCCTGAATGAGCAGTTCTTC.

This clonotype was counted only a few times. This rearrangement joins TRBV4-2 to TRBJ2-7; 7 bases align to TRBD1. V was pared by 5 bases and J by 0 bases, with 4 bases of the junction left unmatched. CDR3 length equals 14 residues. The germline CDR1 and CDR2 sequences are LGHNA and YNFKEQ. CDR3: CASSTDRVSYEQYF. In DNA, the CDR3 is TGTGCCAGCAGCACAGACAGGGTCTCCTACGAGCAGTACTTC.

V and J are TRBV7-8 and TRBJ1-1; TRBD1 might be the D (5 bases). Germline CDR1 and CDR2: SGHVS and FQNEAQ. V was trimmed by 5 bases and J by 4 bases, leaving 17 bases between them. The CDR3 loop spans 15 amino acids. CDR3 DNA: TGTGCCAGCAGCACTCTCAGGGTCCTCTCCACTGAAGCTTTCTTT. Protein sequence: CASSTLRVLSTEAFF.

The table lists this clonotype with a few counts. The chain joins TRBV12-3 or TRBV12-4 to TRBJ1-1; 8 bases match TRBD1. V lost 3 bases, J lost 3 bases, and 3 bases stayed unmatched. This CDR3 spans 14 amino acids. In DNA, the CDR3 is TGTGCCAGCAGTTTCAGGGGGCTTGACACTGAAGCTTTCTTT. Translation gives CASSFRGLDTEAFF.

V usage is TRBV28 and J usage is TRBJ2-7; no reliable D call. The CDR3 extends over 16 amino acids. CDR1 is MDHEN, CDR2 SYDVKM, per germline. V dropped 6 bases and J dropped 4 bases, with 22 bases sitting between them. The CDR3 protein is CASSPPSSGPRYEQYF. The CDR3 nucleotides are TGTGCCAGCAGCCCCCCGAGTTCGGGTCCTAGGTACGAGCAGTACTTC.

This clonotype has just a few counts. The CDR3 sequence is CASSQVWSPSNEQFF. CDR3 coding DNA: TGTGCCAGCAGCCAGGTTTGGTCCCCCAGCAATGAGCAGTTCTTC. The rearrangement joins TRBV3-1 to TRBJ2-1; D unresolved. V was trimmed by 3 bases and J by 6 bases, leaving 15 bases between them. CDR3 length: 15 residues. The germline V gene has CDR1 LGHDT and CDR2 YNNKEL (reference sequence).

In this sample, this clonotype turned up a few times. The CDR3 DNA sequence: TGCAGTGCTCTAGCTACTAGCACAGATACGCAGTATTTT. This sequence encodes CSALATSTDTQYF. The rearrangement links TRBV20-1 to TRBJ2-3; TRBD2 might be the D (5 bases). The CDR3 totals 13 residues. The V end was cut by 5 bases, the J end by 0 bases, with 9 bases between. CDR1 is DFQATT and CDR2 is SNEGSKA in the germline V gene (reference sequence).

This clonotype was picked up a small number of times. Here the CDR3 reads CSAPGLAGAHEQYF. DNA for the CDR3: TGCAGTGCTCCTGGACTAGCGGGGGCCCACGAGCAGTACTTC. V gene TRBV20-1 combines with J gene TRBJ2-7, with 13 bases that match TRBD2. Germline-derived CDR1 and CDR2 are DFQATT and SNEGSKA (reference sequence). The CDR3 covers 14 residues. V was pared by 5 bases and J by 5 bases, with 6 bases of the junction left unmatched.

Details on this clonotype: One end of the junction does not line up with germline, which may come from a read error. The chain carries TRBV18 and TRBJ2-5; no definite D call. The CDR3 is 15 residues long. Germline V CDR1 and CDR2: KGHSH, LQKENI. The CDR3 sequence is CARSPDRALQETQYF. The CDR3 DNA is TGTGCCAGATCACCAGACCGGGCCCTACAAGAGACCCAGTACTTC.